The sequence of this T cell receptor (beta chain) was determined in a study of cytomegalovirus exposure and HLA in healthy donors. With regard to this clone: Its matching antigen is unknown.

V lost 5 bases and J lost 0; bases outside the gene matches: 7. Germline loops: CDR1 SEHNR, CDR2 FQNEAQ (reference sequence). The CDR3 is 16 amino acids. PCR employed 60 Vbeta and 13 Jbeta primers. Measured with immunoSEQ multiplex PCR; TCRdb has only the in-frame clones, and not every one. The table shows fewer than 200,000 clones, with 60% to 85% occurring only once. Study-level findings and limits: Within the data, a cluster of highly shared sequence variants was likely a sequencing artifact. More clonal expansion characterized HLA-associated TCR beta chains than equally common others in a later analysis.

The sequence was collected from a man aged 40-49 years in good health and CMV-seronegative. This chain connects TRBV7-9 to TRBJ1-2; 9 bases are shared with TRBD1. The specimen sequenced was PBMCs. This CDR3 is CASSPGQGQANYGYTF. CDR3 bases: TGTGCCAGCAGCCCGGGACAGGGACAAGCTAACTATGGCTACACCTTC.